The 9 T cell receptor beta chains in this list originate from one sample, sequenced in a study of blood T cells in healthy people across ages. For the second PCR, which ran for about 6 to 11 cycles, a sample-barcoded 5' primer and a J-beta primer mix were used. TCRdb fed the 5' RACE reads into MiXCR, producing one record per CDR3 protein. Among around 1,800,000 distinct CDR3 sequences listed, roughly two fifths were seen once. Sequencing was done on a sample of blood. The receptors derive from a human donor in good health.

Comments on this clonotype: A read error may produce the germline difference seen at one junction end. V usage is TRBV5-4 and J usage is TRBJ2-5; 8 bases align to TRBD2. Germline V gives CDR1 SGHNT, CDR2 YYREEE (reference sequence). This CDR3 spans 14 amino acids. The CDR3 coding sequence is TGTGCCAGCAACTTGGGGGGACTAGAAGAGACCCAGTACTTC. This gives the protein CASNLGGLEETQYF.

The V and J genes are TRBV18 and TRBJ2-5; D not certain. The germline V gene encodes CDR1 KGHSH and CDR2 LQKENI. The germline V and J ends were trimmed by 6 bases and 3 bases, with 17 bases remaining between them. The CDR3 extends over 15 amino acids. CDR3 in DNA: TGTGCCAGCTCTCCTTGGACGGATATGGAAGAGACCCAGTACTTC. As protein: CASSPWTDMEETQYF.

Only a few counts were recorded for this clonotype. A junction boundary mismatches the germline segment, possibly from a read error. The chain is built from TRBV5-1 and TRBJ2-5; 13 bases are shared with TRBD2. The CDR3 has 16 residues. Germline V gives CDR1 SGHRS, CDR2 YFSETQ. Here the CDR3 DNA reads TGTGCCAGCAGTTTAGGGGGACTAGCGGGGCAAGAGACCCAGTACTTC. It is translated as CASSLGGLAGQETQYF.

The chain has TRBV7-9 and TRBJ1-5; TRBD1 aligns across 7 bases. Trimming removed 1 base from V and 6 bases from J; junction bases left unmatched: 6. The CDR3 is 15 residues long. CDR1 is SEHNR, CDR2 FQNEAQ, per germline (reference sequence). The CDR3 DNA reads TGTGCCAGCAGCTTAGGACAGGGACAAAGTCAGCCCCAGCATTTT. Its protein product is CASSLGQGQSQPQHF.

This clonotype was seen a handful of times. The chain couples TRBV6-2 or TRBV6-3 to TRBJ2-7; a possible D gene is TRBD1 (5 bases). The V end lost 0 bases, the J end lost 2 bases, and 14 bases lay between the germline ends. The CDR3 has 16 residues. CDR1 and CDR2 from the germline V gene are MNHEY and SVGEGT. The CDR3 DNA is TGTGCCAGCAGTTACTCGCCCAGGGAAGGGCCCTACGAGCAGTACTTC. Translated: CASSYSPREGPYEQYF.

This clonotype was detected a few times. The V gene is TRBV29-1, the J gene TRBJ2-7; D is ambiguous. The germline V gene encodes CDR1 SQVTM and CDR2 ANQGSEA. The CDR3 consists of 11 residues. The V end was cut by 2 bases, the J end by 6 bases, with 8 bases between. For the CDR3, the DNA is TGCAGCGTTGAATCAGGCGGCGAGCAGTACTTC. It codes for CSVESGGEQYF.

This chain joins TRBV29-1 and TRBJ2-3; D call uncertain. The germline V gene has CDR1 SQVTM and CDR2 ANQGSEA. The CDR3 spans 17 residues. Trimming removed 4 bases from V and 5 bases from J, with 25 bases in between. The CDR3 reads CSVGRRWKAAIKDTQYF. The CDR3 DNA reads TGCAGCGTTGGCCGACGTTGGAAGGCGGCGATAAAAGATACGCAGTATTTT.

This clonotype was recorded a few times. The J gene is TRBJ2-7, the V gene TRBV25-1; D not certain. Germline-derived CDR1 and CDR2 are MGHDK and SYGVNS. CDR3 length equals 11 residues. The V end lost 2 bases, the J end lost 5 bases, and 4 bases lay between the germline ends. As DNA, the CDR3 is TGTGCCAGCAGTGAAGGGGACGAGCAGTACTTC. Protein sequence: CASSEGDEQYF.

The chain has TRBV6-5 and TRBJ2-5; D tentatively fits TRBD1 or TRBD2 (5 bases each). The J call may not be correct, given that the DNA end is closer to TRBJ2-7. The CDR3 contains 15 residues. Germline-derived CDR1 and CDR2 are MNHEY and SVGAGI. CDR3 residues: CASRLGRGPSYEQYF. CDR3 sequence (DNA): TGTGCCAGCAGGTTGGGTCGGGGCCCCTCCTACGAGCAGTACTTC.